What follows are 31 T cell receptor beta chains derived from one specimen sequenced in a study of breast tumors, draining lymph nodes, adjacent tissues. Axillary draining lymph nodes of breast cancer patients supplied the node samples. TCRdb processed the multiplex PCR reads anew with MiXCR; each CDR3 protein has one entry. The profile shows approximately 280,000 distinct CDR3 sequences, 30% to 35% of them singletons. Sequenced material: axillary lymph node tissue. The receptors were gathered from a female donor with breast cancer. Some clones in this sample may be carry-over from other donors' samples.

Regarding this clonotype: A read error may produce the germline difference seen at one junction end. V gene TRBV19 combines with J gene TRBJ1-5; a weak D match, TRBD1 (5 bases). The germline gives CDR1 LNHDA, CDR2 SQIVND (reference sequence). CDR3 length equals 14 residues. The CDR3 sequence is CASRAGRYNEPQHF. In DNA form, the CDR3 reads TGTGCCAGTCGAGCGGGGCGATACAATGAGCCCCAGCATTTT.

Here the CDR3 DNA reads TGTGCCAGCAGACCCGGGACTAGGAAAGCCGGGGAGCTGTTTTTT. Its translation: CASRPGTRKAGELFF. The V call is TRBV6-5, the J call TRBJ2-2; 8 bases agree with TRBD2. J lost 6 bases, V lost 6 bases, and 9 bases had no gene match. Germline V gene data show CDR1 as MNHEY and CDR2 as SVGAGI. The CDR3 is 15 residues long.

This clonotype was observed many times. The CDR3 nucleotides are TGTGCCAGTGCCGGGGCGGGAGAGCAGTACTTC. Residues: CASAGAGEQYF. The rearrangement joins TRBV25-1 to TRBJ2-7; TRBD2 is a possible D gene (6 bases). The CDR3 length is 11 residues. V was clipped by 9 bases and J by 7 bases, with 13 bases between them. In germline, CDR1 is MGHDK, CDR2 SYGVNS.

In its sample, this clonotype was seen many times. The chain uses TRBV4-1 and TRBJ2-3, with TRBD1 matching 11 bases. The V and J ends lost 0 bases and 2 bases, in that order; junction bases with no gene match: 4. Germline V CDR1 and CDR2: MGHRA, YSYEKL. There are 17 residues in the CDR3. CDR3 coding DNA: TGCGCCAGCAGCCAAGATAGGACAGGGGGCATCACAGATACGCAGTATTTT. Encoded protein: CASSQDRTGGITDTQYF.

The chain has TRBV6-5 and TRBJ2-1; no definite D call. The V and J ends lost 0 bases and 2 bases respectively, with 11 bases between them. The CDR3 is 16 residues long. Germline V gives CDR1 MNHEY, CDR2 SVGAGI. The CDR3, as DNA: TGTGCCAGCAGTTACTCGAGTAGGGCCCCCTACAATGAGCAGTTCTTC. It encodes CASSYSSRAPYNEQFF.

This clonotype appeared many times. V gene TRBV10-3 combines with J gene TRBJ2-5, with D possibly TRBD2 on 5 matching bases. The germline gives CDR1 ENHRY, CDR2 SYGVKD. V dropped 4 bases and J dropped 2 bases, with 23 bases sitting between them. This CDR3 is built from 18 residues. The CDR3 protein is CAISVESGVLAGQETQYF. The CDR3 region has the DNA TGTGCCATCAGTGTGGAGTCTGGGGTGCTAGCCGGACAAGAGACCCAGTACTTC.

This clonotype appeared many times. The gene calls are TRBV2 and TRBJ1-5, with TRBD1 as a possible D gene (6 bases). Germline V lookup: CDR1 SNHLY, CDR2 FYNNEI. The CDR3 spans 16 residues. The V end was cut by 3 bases, the J end by 3 bases, with 15 bases between. CDR3: CASSEGGRRVNQPQHF. CDR3 coding DNA: TGTGCCAGCAGTGAGGGGGGGCGGAGGGTCAATCAGCCCCAGCATTTT.

V usage is TRBV6-5 and J usage is TRBJ2-4; D unresolved. The CDR3 loop spans 15 amino acids. The V end lost 6 bases, the J end lost 7 bases, and 19 bases lay between the germline ends. Per germline, CDR1 MNHEY and CDR2 SVGAGI. The CDR3 here is CASRPSRPRSNIQYF. Here the CDR3 DNA reads TGTGCCAGCAGACCGTCTAGGCCACGGAGTAACATTCAGTACTTC.

This clonotype was recorded many times. V usage is TRBV5-1 and J usage is TRBJ2-1; TRBD2 matches 10 bases. The CDR3 length is 16 residues. V lost 4 bases to trimming and J lost 4 bases; unmatched junction nucleotides: 8. Germline V gene data show CDR1 as SGHRS and CDR2 as YFSETQ. The CDR3: CASSLIVAGGYNEQFF. Written as DNA, the CDR3 is TGCGCCAGCAGCCTAATCGTAGCGGGAGGTTACAATGAGCAGTTCTTC.

There are many counts of this clonotype. The rearrangement links TRBV11-1 to TRBJ2-5; tentatively, D is TRBD2 (6 bases). This CDR3 comprises 14 residues. With 1 base removed from V and 3 bases from J, the gap between germline ends came to 9 bases. The V gene's germline CDR1 is SGHAT and CDR2 FQDESV (reference sequence). The CDR3 region is CASSLVGGKETQYF. As DNA, the CDR3 is TGTGCCAGCAGCTTAGTGGGGGGTAAAGAGACCCAGTACTTC.

This clonotype was counted at least ten times. The rearrangement joins TRBV9 to TRBJ2-7, with D possibly matching TRBD2 (7 bases). Trimming cost V 4 bases and J 2 bases, with 19 bases left between them. Germline loops: CDR1 SGDLS, CDR2 YYNGEE. There are 16 residues in the CDR3. CDR3 sequence: CASSQTGGGSTYEQYF. CDR3 DNA: TGTGCCAGCAGCCAAACTGGGGGGGGCAGCACCTACGAGCAGTACTTC.

This clonotype was recorded many times. The V and J genes are TRBV19 and TRBJ2-5; 10 nucleotides match TRBD2. The trim removed 5 bases at V and 7 bases at J, leaving 13 bases unmatched. The CDR3 totals 16 residues. Germline V gene lookup returns CDR1 LNHDA and CDR2 SQIVND (reference sequence). CDR3 in amino acids: CASSLTGTSARGTQYF. CDR3 in DNA: TGTGCCAGTAGTCTAACCGGGACTAGCGCCCGGGGGACCCAGTACTTC.

This clonotype was observed at least ten times. The chain has TRBV24-1 and TRBJ2-1, with TRBD2 matching over 11 bases. CDR1 KGHDR and CDR2 SFDVKD come from the germline V gene. The CDR3 totals 16 residues. J lost 9 bases, V lost 4 bases, and 10 bases had no gene match. DNA for the CDR3: TGTGCCACCAGTGAGAAGCTAGCGGGAGGAAGTGGTGAGCAGTTCTTC. Protein: CATSEKLAGGSGEQFF.

Concerning this clonotype itself: A read error may be the cause here, since a much bigger clone is one base away. The V gene is TRBV20-1, the J gene TRBJ2-7; D might be TRBD2 (5 bases). Germline V gene data show CDR1 as DFQATT and CDR2 as SNEGSKA (reference sequence). The CDR3 covers 13 residues. In DNA, the CDR3 is TGCAGTGCTAGAGTCAGCGGTCCCTACGCGCAGTACTTC. The encoded protein is CSARVSGPYAQYF.

This clonotype was observed many times. The chain joins TRBV13 to TRBJ1-4; a possible D gene is TRBD1 (6 bases). Germline CDR1 is PRHDT and CDR2 is FYEKMQ (reference sequence). Trimming took off 5 bases at V and 6 bases at J, with 19 bases between the two ends. CDR3 length: 16 amino acids. As DNA, the CDR3 is TGTGCCAGCAGCAGACGCGGTTGGGGGGCGGATGAAAAACTGTTTTTT. This gives the protein CASSRRGWGADEKLFF. The variable domain in full, with the rest retrieved from reference TRBV13 and TRBJ1-4, is AAGVIQSPRHLIKEKRETATLKCYPIPRHDTVYWYQQGPGQDPQFLISFYEKMQSDKGSIPDRFSAQQFSDYHSELNMSSLELGDSALYFCASSRRGWGADEKLFFGSGTQLSVL.

The chain uses TRBV14 and TRBJ2-4, with D tentatively TRBD2 (5 bases). V gave up 1 base and J gave up 2 bases, with 18 bases separating them. Germline V gene lookup returns CDR1 SGHDN and CDR2 FVKESK. CDR3 size: 18 residues. CDR3 protein: CASSQVGGPGVTKNIQYF. Written as DNA, the CDR3 is TGTGCCAGCAGCCAAGTTGGCGGGCCCGGGGTTACCAAAAACATTCAGTACTTC.

The J gene is TRBJ2-1, the V gene TRBV11-1, with TRBD2 identical over 8 bases. J lost 8 bases, V lost 8 bases, and 14 bases had no gene match. The V gene's germline CDR1 is SGHAT and CDR2 FQDESV (reference sequence). The CDR3 spans 15 residues. The CDR3 DNA reads as TGTGCCAGCTCACCCTCCCGGGAGGGCAGGGATGAGCAGTTCTTC. This translates into CASSPSREGRDEQFF.

This clonotype has ten or more counts. The chain is built from TRBV7-3 and TRBJ2-3, with D uncertain. Trimming took off 1 base at V and 5 bases at J, with 7 bases between the two ends. There are 13 residues in the CDR3. Germline V gene lookup returns CDR1 SGHTA and CDR2 FQGTGA. CDR3 protein: CASSLSRRDTQYF. The CDR3 nucleotides read TGTGCCAGCAGCTTAAGCCGAAGAGATACGCAGTATTTT.

This clonotype was counted between two and nine times. A much larger clone differs from this one at a single base, so this may be a read error. The genes are TRBV29-1 and TRBJ2-7, with TRBD1 matching 9 bases. Germline CDR1 reads SQVTM; CDR2 reads ANQGSEA. The CDR3 is 13 amino acids. The DNA for the CDR3 is TGCAACGCCCCCGGGACAGGGTCGCACGAGCAGTACTTC. It translates to CNAPGTGSHEQYF.

This chain links TRBV6-1 with TRBJ2-5; no firm D call. V was pared by 5 bases and J by 5 bases, with 9 bases between. CDR1 MNHNS and CDR2 SASEGT come from the germline V gene. CDR3 size: 12 residues. DNA for the CDR3: TGTGCCAGCAGTCATGACCTCGAGACCCAGTACTTC. Translated: CASSHDLETQYF.

This clonotype came up many times. The J gene is TRBJ2-3, the V gene TRBV15; 13 nucleotides match TRBD2. The V segment lost 2 bases and the J segment 2 bases; nucleotides outside the gene matches: 10. CDR3 size: 19 residues. The germline CDR1 and CDR2 sequences are LNHNV and YYDKDF (reference sequence). The CDR3 loop is CATSRFGLAGASNTDTQYF. The CDR3 coding sequence is TGTGCCACCAGCAGATTTGGACTAGCGGGAGCCTCTAACACAGATACGCAGTATTTT. Supplemented by reference TRBV15 and TRBJ2-3, the full variable domain reads DAMVIQNPRYQVTQFGKPVTLSCSQTLNHNVMYWYQQKSSQAPKLLFHYYDKDFNNEADTPDNFQSRRPNTSFCFLDIRSPGLGDTAMYLCATSRFGLAGASNTDTQYFGPGTRLTVL.

Comment on this clonotype: This could be a read error, since a much larger clone is one nucleotide away. The chain couples TRBV5-5 to TRBJ2-1; 7 positions agree with TRBD2. Germline assignment: CDR1 SGHKS and CDR2 YYEKEE (reference sequence). The CDR3 consists of 17 residues. Trimming removed 5 bases from V and 7 bases from J; junction bases left unmatched: 18. In DNA, the CDR3 is TGTGCCAGCAGGCAAAGATTGACTGGCGGGAGTAGAAATGAGCAGTTCTTC. Protein: CASRQRLTGGSRNEQFF.

This clonotype was picked up many times. The chain links TRBV20-1 to TRBJ2-3; TRBD2 agrees at 8 bases. J was trimmed by 6 bases and V by 0 bases; bases with no gene match: 11. Germline assignment: CDR1 DFQATT and CDR2 SNEGSKA (reference sequence). This CDR3 has 16 amino acids. Here the CDR3 reads CSARDRSRTSRDTQYF. The CDR3 DNA is TGCAGTGCTAGAGACCGAAGCCGGACTAGCAGGGATACGCAGTATTTT.

The V call is TRBV27, the J call TRBJ2-1; a possible D gene is TRBD1 (5 bases). The germline CDR1 and CDR2 sequences are MNHEY and SMNVEV (reference sequence). V dropped 6 bases and J dropped 7 bases, with 7 bases sitting between them. The length of the CDR3 is 11 residues. This CDR3 reads CASRGVNEQFF. In DNA, the CDR3 is TGTGCCAGCAGAGGGGTTAATGAGCAGTTCTTC.

The table lists this clonotype with many counts. The chain carries TRBV20-1 and TRBJ1-6, with a weak D call TRBD1 (6 bases). The CDR3 length is 19 residues. V shed 3 bases and J shed 10 bases, with 31 bases lying between them. CDR1 and CDR2 from the germline V gene are DFQATT and SNEGSKA (reference sequence). The CDR3 loop is CSASHQGFGARAEGSPLHF. DNA for the CDR3: TGCAGTGCTAGCCATCAGGGGTTCGGAGCCCGGGCCGAGGGATCACCCCTCCACTTT.

This chain joins TRBV28 and TRBJ1-2; D remains ambiguous. Trimming shortened V by 1 base and J by 4 bases, and 7 bases separated the two germline ends. Germline-derived CDR1 and CDR2 are MDHEN and SYDVKM. This CDR3 comprises 13 residues. CDR3 in amino acids: CASSLLQPYGYTF. The DNA for the CDR3 is TGTGCCAGCAGTTTATTACAGCCCTATGGCTACACCTTC.

This chain uses TRBV27 with TRBJ2-3; TRBD2 matches at 9 bases. Trimming at V came to 5 bases and at J to 3 bases, leaving 15 bases not matched to a gene. The CDR3 is made up of 18 amino acids. Germline V gene sequence: CDR1 MNHEY, CDR2 SMNVEV (reference sequence). The CDR3 loop reads CASSPPSRGGRGTDTQYF. DNA of the CDR3: TGTGCCAGCAGTCCCCCTTCGAGAGGCGGGAGGGGGACAGATACGCAGTATTTT.

Ten or more counts support this clonotype. This chain uses TRBV5-8 with TRBJ2-3, with 9 bases aligning to TRBD2. V dropped 0 bases and J dropped 6; count of bases not matched to a gene: 5. This CDR3 has 15 amino acids. The germline gives CDR1 SGHTS, CDR2 YDEGEE. The DNA of the CDR3 is TGTGCCAGCAGCTTGGGCGGGAGGGCCTCGGATACGCAGTATTTT. Translation: CASSLGGRASDTQYF.

This clonotype has just a few counts. CDR3 in amino acids: CASSPGNSYNEQFF. The CDR3 DNA sequence: TGTGCCAGCAGCCCCGGGAACTCCTACAATGAGCAGTTCTTC. The chain links TRBV5-4 to TRBJ2-1, with a tentative D call TRBD2 (5 bases). Between the trimmed V and J ends, which lost 4 bases and 0 bases, there was a span of 8 bases. This CDR3 is 14 amino acids long. The germline V gene encodes CDR1 SGHNT and CDR2 YYREEE (reference sequence).

Concerning this clonotype: Germline and junction disagree at one end, which may indicate a read error. The chain couples TRBV9 to TRBJ2-5; possibly TRBD2 for D (6 bases). The CDR3 covers 14 residues. Germline V gene data show CDR1 as SGDLS and CDR2 as YYNGEE. Here the CDR3 reads CASSKPRGQETQSF. The CDR3 region has the DNA TGTGCCAGCAGCAAACCGCGGGGCCAGGAGACCCAGTCCTTC.

As concerns this clonotype: With a much larger clone just one base away, this may be a read error. J is TRBJ2-7 and V is TRBV5-6; tentative D call: TRBD1 (6 bases). The CDR3 has 15 amino acids. The V and J ends lost 1 base and 2 bases respectively, with 13 bases between them. Germline assignment: CDR1 SGHDT and CDR2 YYEEEE. The CDR3 protein is CASSLLWAGAYEQYF. Here the CDR3 DNA reads TGTGCCAGCAGCTTGTTGTGGGCAGGGGCCTACGAGCAGTACTTC.